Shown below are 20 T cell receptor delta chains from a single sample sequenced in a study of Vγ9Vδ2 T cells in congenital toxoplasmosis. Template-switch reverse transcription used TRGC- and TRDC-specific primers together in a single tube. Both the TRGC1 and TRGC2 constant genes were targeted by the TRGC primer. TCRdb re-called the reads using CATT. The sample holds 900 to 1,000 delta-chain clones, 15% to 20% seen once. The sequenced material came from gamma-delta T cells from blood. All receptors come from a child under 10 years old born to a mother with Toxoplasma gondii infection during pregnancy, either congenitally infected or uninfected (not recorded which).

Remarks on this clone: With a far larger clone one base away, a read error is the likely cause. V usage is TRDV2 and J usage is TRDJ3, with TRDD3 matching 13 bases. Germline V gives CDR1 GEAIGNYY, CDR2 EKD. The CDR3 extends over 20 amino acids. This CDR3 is CASDKVLGDTLSWDTRQMFF. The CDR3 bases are TGTGCCAGTGACAAAGTACTGGGGGATACGCTATCCTGGGACACCCGACAGATGTTTTTC.

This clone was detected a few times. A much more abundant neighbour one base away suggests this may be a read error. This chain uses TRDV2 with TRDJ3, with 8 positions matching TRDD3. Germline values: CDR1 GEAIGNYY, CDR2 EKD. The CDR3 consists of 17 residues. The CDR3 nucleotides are TGTGCCTGTGACACCGTACTGGGGGTCTGGGACACCCAACAGATGTTTTTC. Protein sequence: CACDTVLGVWDTQQMFF.

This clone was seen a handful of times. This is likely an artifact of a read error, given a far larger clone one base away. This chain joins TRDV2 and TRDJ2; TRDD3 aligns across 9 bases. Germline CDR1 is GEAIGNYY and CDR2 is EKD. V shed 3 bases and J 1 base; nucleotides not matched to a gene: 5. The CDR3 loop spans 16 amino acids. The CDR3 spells CACDVLGEVLTAQLFF. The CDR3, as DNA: TGTGCCTGTGACGTACTGGGGGAAGTTTTGACAGCACAACTCTTCTTT.

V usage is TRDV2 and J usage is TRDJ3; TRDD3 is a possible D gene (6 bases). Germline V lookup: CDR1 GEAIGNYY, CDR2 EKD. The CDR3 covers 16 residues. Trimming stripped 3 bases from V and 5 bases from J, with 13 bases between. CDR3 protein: CACDAWGIRDTRQMFF. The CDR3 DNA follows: TGTGCCTGTGACGCCTGGGGAATACGGGACACCCGACAGATGTTTTTC.

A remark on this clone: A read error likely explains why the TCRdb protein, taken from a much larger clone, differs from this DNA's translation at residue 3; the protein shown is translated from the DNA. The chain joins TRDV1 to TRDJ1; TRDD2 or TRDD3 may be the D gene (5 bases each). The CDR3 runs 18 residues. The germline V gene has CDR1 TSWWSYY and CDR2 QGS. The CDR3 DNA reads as TGTGCTATTGGGGAAGGTGCCTACGTTGACTTCTCGAGCGATAAACTCATCTTT. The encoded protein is CAIGEGAYVDFSSDKLIF.

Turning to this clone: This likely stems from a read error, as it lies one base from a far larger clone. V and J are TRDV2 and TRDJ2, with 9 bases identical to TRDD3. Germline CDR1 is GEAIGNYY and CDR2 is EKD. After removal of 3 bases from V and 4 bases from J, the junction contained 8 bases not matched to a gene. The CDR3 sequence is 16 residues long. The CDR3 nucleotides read TGTGCCTGTGACGTACTGGGGGAAGCTTGGACAGCACAACTCTTCTTT. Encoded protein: CACDVLGEAWTAQLFF.

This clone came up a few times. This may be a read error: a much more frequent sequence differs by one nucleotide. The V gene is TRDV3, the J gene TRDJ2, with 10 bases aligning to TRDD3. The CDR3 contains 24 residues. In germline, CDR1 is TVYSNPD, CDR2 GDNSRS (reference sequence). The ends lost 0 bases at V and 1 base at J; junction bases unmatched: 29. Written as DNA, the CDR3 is TGTGCCTTTAGGCCTTCGTATGCTAGGGGTGATTGGGGGATACAAGACCTTTTGACAGCACAACTCTTCTTT. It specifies CAFRPSYARGDWGIQDLLTAQLFF. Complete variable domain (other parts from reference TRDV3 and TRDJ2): CDKVTQSSPDQTVASGSEVVLLCTYDTVYSNPDLFWYRIRPDYSFQFVFYGDNSRSEGADFTQGRFSVKHILTQKAFHLVISPVRTEDSATYYCAFRPSYARGDWGIQDLLTAQLFFGKGTQLIVEP.

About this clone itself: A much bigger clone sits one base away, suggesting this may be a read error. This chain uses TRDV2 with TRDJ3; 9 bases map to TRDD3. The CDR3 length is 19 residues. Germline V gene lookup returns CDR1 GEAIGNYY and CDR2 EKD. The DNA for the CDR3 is TGTGCCTGTGACACCGCGTACTGGGGGAGCTCCTGGGGCACCCGACAGATGTTTTTC. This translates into CACDTAYWGSSWGTRQMFF.

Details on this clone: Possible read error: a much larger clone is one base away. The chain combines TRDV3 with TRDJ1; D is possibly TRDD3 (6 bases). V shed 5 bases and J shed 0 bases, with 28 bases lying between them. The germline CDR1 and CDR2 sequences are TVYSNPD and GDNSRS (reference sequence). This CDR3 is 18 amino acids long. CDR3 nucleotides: TGTGCCAACCTCCTTCAGGAACGGGACTGGGCGTACACCGATAAACTCATCTTT. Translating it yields CANLLQERDWAYTDKLIF.

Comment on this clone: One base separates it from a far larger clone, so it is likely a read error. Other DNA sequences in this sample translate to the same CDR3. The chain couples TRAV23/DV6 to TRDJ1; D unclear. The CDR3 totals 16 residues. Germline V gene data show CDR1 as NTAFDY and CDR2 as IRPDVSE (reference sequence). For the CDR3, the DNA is TGTGCCGTGACCTCTCTTGACGGAGGACCCACAGATAAACTCATCTTT. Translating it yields CAVTSLDGGPTDKLIF.

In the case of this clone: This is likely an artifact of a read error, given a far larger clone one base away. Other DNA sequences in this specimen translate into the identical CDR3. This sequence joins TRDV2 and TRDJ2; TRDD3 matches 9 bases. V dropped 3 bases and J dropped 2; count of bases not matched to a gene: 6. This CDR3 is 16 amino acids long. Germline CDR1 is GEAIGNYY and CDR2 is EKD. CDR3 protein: CACDVLGEALTAQLFF. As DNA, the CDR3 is TGTGCCTGTGACGTACTGGGGGAAGCGTTGACAGCACAACTCTTCTTT.

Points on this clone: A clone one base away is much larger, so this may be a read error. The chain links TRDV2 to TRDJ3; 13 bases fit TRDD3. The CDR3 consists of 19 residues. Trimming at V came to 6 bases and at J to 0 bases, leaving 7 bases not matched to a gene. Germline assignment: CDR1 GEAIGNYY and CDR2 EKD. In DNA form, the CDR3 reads TGTGCCTGTAACATACTGGGGGATACGAGCTCCTGGGACACCCGACAGATGTTTTTC. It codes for CACNILGDTSSWDTRQMFF.

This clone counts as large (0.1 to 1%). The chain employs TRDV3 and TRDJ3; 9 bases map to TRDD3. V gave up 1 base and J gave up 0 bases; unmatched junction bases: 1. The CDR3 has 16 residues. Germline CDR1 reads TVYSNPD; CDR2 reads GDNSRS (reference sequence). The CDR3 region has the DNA TGTGCCTTTATGGGGGATAGCTCCTGGGACACCCGACAGATGTTTTTC. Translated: CAFMGDSSWDTRQMFF.

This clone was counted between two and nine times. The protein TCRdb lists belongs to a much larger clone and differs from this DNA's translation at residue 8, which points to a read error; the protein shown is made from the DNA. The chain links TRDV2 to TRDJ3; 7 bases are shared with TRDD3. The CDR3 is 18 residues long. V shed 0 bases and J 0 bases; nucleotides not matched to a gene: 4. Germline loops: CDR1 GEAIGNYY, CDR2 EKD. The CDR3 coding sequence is TGTGCCTGTGACACCGTGGGGGAATACTCCTGGGACACCCGACAGATGTTTTTC. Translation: CACDTVGEYSWDTRQMFF.

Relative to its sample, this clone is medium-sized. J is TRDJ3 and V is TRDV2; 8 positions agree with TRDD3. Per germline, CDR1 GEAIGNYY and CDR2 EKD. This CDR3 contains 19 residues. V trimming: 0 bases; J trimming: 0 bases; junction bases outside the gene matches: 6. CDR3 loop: CACDTVLGGPSWDTRQMFF. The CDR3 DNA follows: TGTGCCTGTGACACCGTACTGGGGGGCCCCTCCTGGGACACCCGACAGATGTTTTTC.

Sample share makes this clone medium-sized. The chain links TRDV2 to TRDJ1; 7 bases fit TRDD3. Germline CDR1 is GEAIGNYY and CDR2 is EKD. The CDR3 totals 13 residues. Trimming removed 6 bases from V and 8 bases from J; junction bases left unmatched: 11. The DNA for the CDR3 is TGTGCCTGTACGGGGGATCGTTGGGGAAAACTCATCTTT. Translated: CACTGDRWGKLIF.

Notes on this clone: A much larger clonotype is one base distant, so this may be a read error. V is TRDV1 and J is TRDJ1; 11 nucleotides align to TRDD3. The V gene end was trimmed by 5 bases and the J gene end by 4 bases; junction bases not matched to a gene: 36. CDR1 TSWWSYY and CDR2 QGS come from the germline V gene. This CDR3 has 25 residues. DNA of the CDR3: TGTGCTCTTGGGACTCCCCGGCTGACTCAGGCCTTCTCGTACTGGGGGATAGTGGTCATCGATAAACTCATCTTT. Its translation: CALGTPRLTQAFSYWGIVVIDKLIF.

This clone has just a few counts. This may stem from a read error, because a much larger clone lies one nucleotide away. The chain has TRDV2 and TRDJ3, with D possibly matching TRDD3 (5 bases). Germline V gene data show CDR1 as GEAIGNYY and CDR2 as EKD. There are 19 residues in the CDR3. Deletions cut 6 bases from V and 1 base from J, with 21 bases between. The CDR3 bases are TGTGCCTGTAACAAAGTACTGGTGAGTTTGTCCTGGGACACCCGACAGATGTTTTTC. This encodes CACNKVLVSLSWDTRQMFF.

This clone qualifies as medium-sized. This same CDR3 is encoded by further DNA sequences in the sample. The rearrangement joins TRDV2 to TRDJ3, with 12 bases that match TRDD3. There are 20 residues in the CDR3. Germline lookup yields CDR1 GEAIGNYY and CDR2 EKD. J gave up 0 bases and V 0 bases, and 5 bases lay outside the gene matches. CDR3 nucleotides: TGTGCCTGTGACACCGTACTGGGGGATACTAGCTCCTGGGACACCCGACAGATGTTTTTC. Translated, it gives CACDTVLGDTSSWDTRQMFF.

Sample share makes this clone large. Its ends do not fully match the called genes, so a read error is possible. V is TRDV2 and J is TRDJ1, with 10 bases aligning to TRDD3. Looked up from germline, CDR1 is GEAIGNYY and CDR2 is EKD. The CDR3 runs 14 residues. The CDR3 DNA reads TGTGCCTGTGACACGGTGGGGGATACCGGTAAACTCATCTTT. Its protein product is CACDTVGDTGKLIF.